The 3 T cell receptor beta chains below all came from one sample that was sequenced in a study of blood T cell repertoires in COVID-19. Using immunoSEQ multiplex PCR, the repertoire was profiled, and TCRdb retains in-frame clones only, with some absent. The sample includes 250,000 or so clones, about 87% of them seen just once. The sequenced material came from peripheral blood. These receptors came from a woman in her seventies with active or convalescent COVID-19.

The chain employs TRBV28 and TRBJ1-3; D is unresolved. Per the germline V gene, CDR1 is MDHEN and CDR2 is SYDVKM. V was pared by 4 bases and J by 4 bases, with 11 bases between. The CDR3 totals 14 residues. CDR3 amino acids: CASSSPSAGNTIYF. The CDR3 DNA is TGTGCCAGCAGTTCCCCTTCAGCGGGAAACACCATATATTTT. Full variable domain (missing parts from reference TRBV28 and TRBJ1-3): DVKVTQSSRYLVKRTGEKVFLECVQDMDHENMFWYRQDPGLGLRLIYFSYDVKMKEKGDIPEGYSVSREKKERFSLILESASTNQTSMYLCASSSPSAGNTIYFGEGSWLTVV.

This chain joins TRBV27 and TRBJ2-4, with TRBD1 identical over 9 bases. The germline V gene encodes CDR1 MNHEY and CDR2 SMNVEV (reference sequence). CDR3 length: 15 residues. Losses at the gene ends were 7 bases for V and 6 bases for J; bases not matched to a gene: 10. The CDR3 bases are TGTGCCAGCACACCCCACGACAGGGGGGGAAACATTCAGTACTTC. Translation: CASTPHDRGGNIQYF.

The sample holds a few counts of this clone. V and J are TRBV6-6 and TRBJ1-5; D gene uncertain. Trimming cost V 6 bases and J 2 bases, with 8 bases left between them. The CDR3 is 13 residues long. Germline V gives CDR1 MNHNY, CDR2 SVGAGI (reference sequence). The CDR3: CASSTSGNQPQHF. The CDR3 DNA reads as TGTGCCAGCAGCACGAGCGGCAATCAGCCCCAGCATTTT.